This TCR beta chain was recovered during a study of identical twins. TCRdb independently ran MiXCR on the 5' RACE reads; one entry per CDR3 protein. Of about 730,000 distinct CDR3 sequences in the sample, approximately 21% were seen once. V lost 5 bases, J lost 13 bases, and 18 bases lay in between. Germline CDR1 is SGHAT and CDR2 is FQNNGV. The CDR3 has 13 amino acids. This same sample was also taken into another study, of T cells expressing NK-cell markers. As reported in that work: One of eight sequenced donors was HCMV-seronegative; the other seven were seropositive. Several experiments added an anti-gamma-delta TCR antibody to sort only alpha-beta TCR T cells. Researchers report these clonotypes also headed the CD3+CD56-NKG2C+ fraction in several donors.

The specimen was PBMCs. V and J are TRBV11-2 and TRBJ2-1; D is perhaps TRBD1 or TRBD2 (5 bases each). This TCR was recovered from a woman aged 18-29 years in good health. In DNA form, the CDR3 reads TGTGCCAGCAGCCCTCAGTGGGGGTTCAATCAGTTCTTC. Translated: CASSPQWGFNQFF. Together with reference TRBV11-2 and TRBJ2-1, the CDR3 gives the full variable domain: EAGVAQSPRYKIIEKRQSVAFWCNPISGHATLYWYQQILGQGPKLLIQFQNNGVVDDSQLPKDRFSAERLKGVDSTLKIQPAKLEDSAVYLCASSPQWGFNQFFGPGTRLTVL.